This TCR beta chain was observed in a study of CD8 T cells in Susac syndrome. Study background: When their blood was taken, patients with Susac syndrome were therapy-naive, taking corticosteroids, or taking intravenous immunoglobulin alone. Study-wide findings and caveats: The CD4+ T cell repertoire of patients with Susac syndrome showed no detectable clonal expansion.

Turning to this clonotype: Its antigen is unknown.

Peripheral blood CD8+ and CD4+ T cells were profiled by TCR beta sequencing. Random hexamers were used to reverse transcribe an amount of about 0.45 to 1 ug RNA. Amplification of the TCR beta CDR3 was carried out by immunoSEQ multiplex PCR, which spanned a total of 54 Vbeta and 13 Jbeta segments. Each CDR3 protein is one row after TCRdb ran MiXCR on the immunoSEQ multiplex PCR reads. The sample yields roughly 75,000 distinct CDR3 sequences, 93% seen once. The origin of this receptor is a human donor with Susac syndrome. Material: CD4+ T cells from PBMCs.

The CDR3 bases are TGTGCCAGCAGTTTGCAGGGGGCGGGAGGCTACACCTTC. It is translated as CASSLQGAGGYTF. J is TRBJ1-2 and V is TRBV12-3 or TRBV12-4; 8 nucleotides line up with TRBD1. The CDR3 sequence is 13 residues long. J gave up 8 bases and V 3 bases, and 5 bases lay outside the gene matches.